This is a list of T cell receptor beta chains from one sample in a study of human T cells and chemical hapten exposure. TCRdb re-called the RACE reads through MiXCR, storing one row per CDR3 protein. The repertoire holds approximately 260,000 distinct CDR3 sequences, with about 7.7% as singletons. The material was whole blood, obtained in connection with sensitization to the hapten diphenylcyclopropenone (DPC). All receptors derive from a man younger than 35 with alopecia areata. Some clones in this sample may be carry-over from other donors' samples. Each CDR3 is given with its conserved first and last residue. The D gene is left open where the match is weak. Where a row states a size, it is once, few, many or the class of an expanded clone; other rows omit it.

d_call: .
j_call: TRBJ2-3
clone_size: few
v_call: TRBV5-4
cdr3_nt: TGTGCCAGCAGCGCCGACCGGGACCCCTGGAAAGATACGCAGTATTTT
cdr3_aa: CASSADRDPWKDTQYF

d_call: .
j_call: TRBJ1-1
clone_size: few
v_call: TRBV20-1
cdr3_nt: TGCAGTGCTAGAGGGACGCCGAACACTGAAGCTTTCTTT
cdr3_aa: CSARGTPNTEAFF

d_call: .
j_call: TRBJ1-2
clone_size: few
v_call: TRBV20-1
cdr3_nt: TGCAGTGCAAGAATCGGGGCCTATGGCTACACCTTC
cdr3_aa: CSARIGAYGYTF

d_call: .
j_call: TRBJ2-3
clone_size: many
v_call: TRBV7-6
cdr3_nt: TGTGCCAGCAGTAAAGCAGGGCAAGGGAGAGATACGCAGTATTTT
cdr3_aa: CASSKAGQGRDTQYF

d_call: .
j_call: TRBJ2-3
clone_size: .
v_call: TRBV4-2
cdr3_nt: TGTGCCAGCAGCCAAGATAACCCACTTGCCAAGGCAGGTAGCACAGATACGCAGTATTTT
cdr3_aa: CASSQDNPLAKAGSTDTQYF

d_call: .
j_call: TRBJ1-1
clone_size: .
v_call: TRBV5-1
cdr3_nt: TGCGCCAGCAGCCCCTTGGACGGTCAGAACACTGAAGCTTTCTTT
cdr3_aa: CASSPLDGQNTEAFF

d_call: .
j_call: TRBJ1-1
clone_size: many
v_call: TRBV28
cdr3_nt: TGTGCCAGCACCCCGGGACACCCAATGAACACTGAAGCTTTCTTT
cdr3_aa: CASTPGHPMNTEAFF

d_call: .
j_call: TRBJ2-1
clone_size: .
v_call: TRBV28
cdr3_nt: TGTGCCAGCAGTCAACCGGGACAAGAACCCAGGACCTACAATGAGCAGTTCTTC
cdr3_aa: CASSQPGQEPRTYNEQFF

d_call: .
j_call: TRBJ2-5
clone_size: .
v_call: TRBV12-3/TRBV12-4
cdr3_nt: TGTGCCAGCAGTCGCTTCCAGGGGAGAGGGGAGACCCAGTACTTC
cdr3_aa: CASSRFQGRGETQYF

d_call: .
j_call: TRBJ2-3
clone_size: .
v_call: TRBV7-2
cdr3_nt: TGTGCCAGCAGCCTGGGGGCGGAAACAGATACGCAGTATTTT
cdr3_aa: CASSLGAETDTQYF

d_call: TRBD2
j_call: TRBJ2-1
clone_size: .
v_call: TRBV7-9
cdr3_nt: TGTGCCAGCAGCTTAATCCGACTAGCGGGGGCATATGAGCAGTTCTTC
cdr3_aa: CASSLIRLAGAYEQFF

d_call: .
j_call: TRBJ2-1
clone_size: few
v_call: TRBV12-3/TRBV12-4
cdr3_nt: TGTGCCAGCAGTTTAGTGGGCTCCTACAATGAGCAGTTCTTC
cdr3_aa: CASSLVGSYNEQFF

d_call: .
j_call: TRBJ2-3
clone_size: .
v_call: TRBV10-3
cdr3_nt: TGTGCCATCGGGCCTAGTGGTTTCACAGATACGCAGTATTTT
cdr3_aa: CAIGPSGFTDTQYF

d_call: .
j_call: TRBJ2-6
clone_size: many
v_call: TRBV12-3/TRBV12-4
cdr3_nt: TGTGCCAGCAGCCGAGAAGGTTCTGGGGCCAACGTCCTGACTTTC
cdr3_aa: CASSREGSGANVLTF

d_call: .
j_call: TRBJ1-3
clone_size: few
v_call: TRBV5-1
cdr3_nt: TGCGCCAGCAGCTTGGCGGACAGCAGAAACACCATATATTTT
cdr3_aa: CASSLADSRNTIYF

d_call: TRBD1
j_call: TRBJ1-6
clone_size: many
v_call: TRBV28
cdr3_nt: TGTGCCAGCAGTCAGCCCTTAACGGGACAGGGAAGTTCACCCCTCCACTTT
cdr3_aa: CASSQPLTGQGSSPLHF

d_call: TRBD2
j_call: TRBJ2-1
clone_size: .
v_call: TRBV3-1
cdr3_nt: TGTGCCAGCAGCCAAGATGTGCCCATCCTACTAGCGGGGATTAGTGAGCAGTTCTTC
cdr3_aa: CASSQDVPILLAGISEQFF

d_call: .
j_call: TRBJ2-1
clone_size: few
v_call: TRBV28
cdr3_nt: TGTGCCAGCAGTTTGCGCGTAAGTGAGCAGTTCTTC
cdr3_aa: CASSLRVSEQFF

d_call: .
j_call: TRBJ1-1
clone_size: few
v_call: TRBV5-1
cdr3_nt: TGCGCCAGCAGCAGGGACGGAGAAAACACTGAAGCTTTCTTT
cdr3_aa: CASSRDGENTEAFF

d_call: .
j_call: TRBJ1-1
clone_size: many
v_call: TRBV29-1
cdr3_nt: TGCAGCGTTTGGGGGAGCGCGAACACTGAAGCTTTCTTT
cdr3_aa: CSVWGSANTEAFF

d_call: .
j_call: TRBJ2-7
clone_size: few
v_call: TRBV28
cdr3_nt: TGTGCCAGCAGCCCCCAGGGGTGGCACGAGCAGTACTTC
cdr3_aa: CASSPQGWHEQYF

d_call: TRBD1
j_call: TRBJ2-5
clone_size: .
v_call: TRBV6-2/TRBV6-3
cdr3_nt: TGTGCCAGCAGTACCGGGACAGGGGCAGAGACCCAGTACTTC
cdr3_aa: CASSTGTGAETQYF

d_call: .
j_call: TRBJ1-1
clone_size: few
v_call: TRBV6-2/TRBV6-3
cdr3_nt: TGTGCCAGCAGTTACTCGAGGTCTCTGACTGAAGCTTTCTTT
cdr3_aa: CASSYSRSLTEAFF

d_call: .
j_call: TRBJ1-1
clone_size: few
v_call: TRBV20-1
cdr3_nt: TGCAGTGCCCCAACCCCACGGCGCCCACTGAACACTGAAGCTTTCTTT
cdr3_aa: CSAPTPRRPLNTEAFF

d_call: .
j_call: TRBJ1-2
clone_size: .
v_call: TRBV29-1
cdr3_nt: TGCAGCGTTGAATCAGAAGCTAACTATGGCTACACCTTC
cdr3_aa: CSVESEANYGYTF

d_call: .
j_call: TRBJ1-1
clone_size: many
v_call: TRBV28
cdr3_nt: TGTGCCAGCAGGGGAGGACACTCGAACACTGAAGCTTTCTTT
cdr3_aa: CASRGGHSNTEAFF

d_call: .
j_call: TRBJ1-5
clone_size: .
v_call: TRBV5-5
cdr3_nt: TGTGCCAGCAGCTTGGCGGCAGTTAGCAATCAGCCCCAGCATTTT
cdr3_aa: CASSLAAVSNQPQHF

d_call: .
j_call: TRBJ1-5
clone_size: many
v_call: TRBV11-2
cdr3_nt: TGTGCCAGCAGCTTAGATGGGGTTTCCCAGCATTTT
cdr3_aa: CASSLDGVSQHF

d_call: TRBD2
j_call: TRBJ2-2
clone_size: .
v_call: TRBV13
cdr3_nt: TGTGCCAGCAGCTTAGTGCGGGGGTCCGGGGAGCTGTTTTTT
cdr3_aa: CASSLVRGSGELFF

d_call: .
j_call: TRBJ2-7
clone_size: many
v_call: TRBV6-5
cdr3_nt: TGTGCCAGCACAAAAACTCGAGGGTCCTACGAGCAGTACTTC
cdr3_aa: CASTKTRGSYEQYF

d_call: TRBD2
j_call: TRBJ2-7
clone_size: few
v_call: TRBV4-3
cdr3_nt: TGCGCCAGCAGCCAAGATCCTAGCGGGGGGTCTAGCTCCTACGAGCAGTACTTC
cdr3_aa: CASSQDPSGGSSSYEQYF

d_call: .
j_call: TRBJ1-1
clone_size: few
v_call: TRBV20-1
cdr3_nt: TGCAGTGCTAGAGATCTGGACAGTTTATCGGTTGAAGCTTTCTTT
cdr3_aa: CSARDLDSLSVEAFF

d_call: TRBD1
j_call: TRBJ1-5
clone_size: few
v_call: TRBV27
cdr3_nt: TGTGCCAGCAGTTTTTCAGGGGGTCGGCAGCCCCAGCATTTT
cdr3_aa: CASSFSGGRQPQHF

d_call: .
j_call: TRBJ2-2
clone_size: .
v_call: TRBV7-3
cdr3_nt: TGTGCCAGCAGCTTCTGGGGCGGGGAGCTGTTTTTT
cdr3_aa: CASSFWGGELFF

d_call: .
j_call: TRBJ2-7
clone_size: .
v_call: TRBV27
cdr3_nt: TGTGCCAGCAGTATGGTCACGGACTATTACGAGCAGTACTTC
cdr3_aa: CASSMVTDYYEQYF

d_call: .
j_call: TRBJ2-5
clone_size: .
v_call: TRBV7-6
cdr3_nt: TGTGCCAGCAGCCCCCGACCGGGGAAAGAGACCCAGTACTTC
cdr3_aa: CASSPRPGKETQYF

d_call: .
j_call: TRBJ2-3
clone_size: .
v_call: TRBV20-1
cdr3_nt: TGCAGTGCTAGAGGCCCGACAGCGAGCACAGATACGCAGTATTTT
cdr3_aa: CSARGPTASTDTQYF

d_call: .
j_call: TRBJ1-6
clone_size: .
v_call: TRBV4-1
cdr3_nt: TGCGCCAGCAGCCGCCTTATTGTTTCACCCCTCCACTTT
cdr3_aa: CASSRLIVSPLHF

d_call: TRBD2
j_call: TRBJ2-1
clone_size: many
v_call: TRBV2
cdr3_nt: TGTGCCAGCAGGCCCGGACTAGCGGGGGGGCAAAGTGAGCAGTTCTTC
cdr3_aa: CASRPGLAGGQSEQFF

d_call: .
j_call: TRBJ2-1
clone_size: .
v_call: TRBV7-9
cdr3_nt: TGTGCCAGCAGCTTACTGGAATCCCCAATCGGGGAGCAGTTCTTC
cdr3_aa: CASSLLESPIGEQFF

d_call: .
j_call: TRBJ2-2
clone_size: few
v_call: TRBV10-3
cdr3_nt: TGTGCCAGACGGCCGAACACCGGGGAGCTGTTTTTT
cdr3_aa: CARRPNTGELFF

d_call: .
j_call: TRBJ2-4
clone_size: many
v_call: TRBV18
cdr3_nt: TGTGCCAGCTCACCATGGGGATCGACCAAAAACATTCAGTACTTC
cdr3_aa: CASSPWGSTKNIQYF